This TCR beta chain was recovered during a study of T cell responses to AZD1222 COVID-19 vaccine. Study as a whole: Investigators merged groups given second doses at roughly 4 or roughly 12 weeks. The study, taken as a whole, reports: Targeting of unmutated variant regions was reportedly seen in nearly half of spike-specific TCRs. Donor demographics were predominantly white British with a female majority; clonal diversity may be underestimated. Elevations in Spike-specific TCR breadth and depth followed administration of two AZD1222 doses.

Germline V CDR1 and CDR2: MNHNY, SVGAGI (reference sequence). The CDR3 runs to 15 residues. The V and J ends lost 7 bases and 10 bases, in that order; junction bases with no gene match: 13. The protocol was immunoSEQ multiplex PCR, while the TCRdb copy is restricted to in-frame clones and leaves out a portion. The table records around 90,000 clones, around 86% of them present only once. Notes on this clone: Its specificity is unknown.

Specimen: peripheral blood, collected on day 0 of AZD1222 vaccination. The TCR originated in an adult in good health. V is TRBV6-6 and J is TRBJ2-1, with 10 bases lining up with TRBD2. The CDR3 protein is CASTDAASGSNEQFF. DNA for the CDR3: TGTGCCAGCACCGACGCGGCTAGCGGGAGTAACGAGCAGTTCTTC.